These 3 T cell receptor beta chains came from one sample sequenced in a study of blood T cell repertoires in COVID-19. Clones were sequenced by immunoSEQ multiplex PCR, and TCRdb holds only the in-frame ones, with some missing. The sample consists of 85,000 to 130,000 clones, approximately 90% of them appearing once. Sequencing used peripheral blood. All receptors derive from a man aged 55 to 70 with acute or convalescent COVID-19.

In nucleotides, the CDR3 is TGTGCCAGCAGTGCAGAGGGATTGTCCGGGGCCAACGTCCTGACTTTC. As protein: CASSAEGLSGANVLTF. The chain couples TRBV6-4 to TRBJ2-6; tentatively, D is TRBD2 (5 bases). From germline, CDR1 is MRHNA and CDR2 SNTAGT. The CDR3 extends over 16 amino acids. V was cut by 4 bases and J by 4 bases, with 14 bases left in between.

Written as DNA, the CDR3 is TGTGCCAGCAGCCAAGGGAGTACAGGGAACACTGAAGCTTTCTTT. It specifies CASSQGSTGNTEAFF. This chain connects TRBV3-1 (or the pseudogene TRBV3-2) to TRBJ1-1; maybe TRBD1 (5 bases). Germline assignment: CDR1 LGHDT and CDR2 YNNKEL (reference sequence). The CDR3 loop spans 15 amino acids. The V and J ends lost 1 base and 1 base respectively, with 10 bases between them.

This chain links TRBV30 with TRBJ1-5; TRBD1 is a possible D gene (5 bases). The CDR3 covers 13 residues. The V and J ends lost 2 bases and 4 bases respectively, with 9 bases between them. CDR1 is GTSNPN and CDR2 is SVGIG in the germline V gene (reference sequence). The CDR3: CAWSPKGNQPQHF. The CDR3 bases are TGTGCCTGGAGTCCGAAGGGGAATCAGCCCCAGCATTTT.